This TCR beta chain derives from a study of T-cell memory formation after mild COVID-19. Background on the study: Among the donors, TCR clusters were largely specific to each donor.

Study results and caveats: Detection of some responders pre-infection suggested pre-existing cross-reactive memory T cells participated. Among clones contracting day 15 to 85, CD4/CD8 was balanced, whereas later expanders leaned CD4+.

TCRdb reanalysed the 5' RACE reads using MiXCR and keeps one entry per CDR3 protein. The sample lists a few hundred thousand distinct CDR3 sequences; 20% to 25% were seen once. The CDR3 has 11 amino acids. In germline, CDR1 is SQVTM, CDR2 ANQGSEA. V lost 7 bases, J lost 3 bases, and 10 bases lay in between. Note on this clonotype: The antigen remains undetermined.

The specimen sequenced was PBMCs or a T cell subset sorted from them (not recorded which). This TCR was sampled from an adult woman who had mild COVID-19 (a few samples of this study predate the infection). Cell type and time point are not known. This chain connects TRBV29-1 to TRBJ2-7; D remains unclear. CDR3 region: CSAGRGYEQYF. For the CDR3, the DNA is TGCAGCGCGGGCAGAGGCTACGAGCAGTACTTC.